This TCR beta chain comes out of a study of T-cell memory formation after mild COVID-19. Study summary: Largely, the TCR clusters proved donor specific.

General study results and limits: Pre-infection memory contained some responding clones, which suggested that cross-reactive memory had joined. Clones that shrank (day 15 to 85) were balanced CD4/CD8, whereas later expanders leaned CD4+. Among CD4+ contracting clones, most were CM and EM, and CD8+ ones EMRA.

TCRdb redid the calling of the 5' RACE reads with MiXCR, one entry per CDR3 protein. The repertoire holds hundreds of thousands of distinct CDR3 sequences, roughly 18% seen once, with more than 10% in the top ten. The CDR3 has 16 residues. V lost 6 bases, J lost 5 bases, and 9 bases stayed unmatched. The germline V gene has CDR1 SGHTA and CDR2 FQGTGA. Concerning this clonotype itself: Its antigen is not known.

The sequence came from an adult woman who had mild COVID-19 (a few samples of this study predate the infection). Cell type and time point are not known. V usage is TRBV7-3 and J usage is TRBJ2-1; 11 bases are a match to TRBD2. Sequenced: PBMCs or a T cell subset sorted from them (not recorded which). DNA of the CDR3: TGTGCCAGCAGTCGCCTGGGGGGACTAGCGGACAATGAGCAGTTCTTC. Protein sequence: CASSRLGGLADNEQFF.